These 24 T cell receptor beta chains originate from one sample sequenced in a study of blood T cell repertoires in COVID-19. Assay: immunoSEQ multiplex PCR; the TCRdb copy retains only in-frame clones and omits some. Here the sample spans 200,000 to 300,000 clones, around 80% being singletons. The sample consisted of peripheral blood. All receptors come from a woman between 18 and 29 years old with acute or convalescent COVID-19.

The sample holds many counts of this clone. This chain joins TRBV19 and TRBJ1-1; 8 bases match TRBD1. The CDR3 has 15 residues. Germline assignment: CDR1 LNHDA and CDR2 SQIVND (reference sequence). With V trimmed by 6 bases and J by 5 bases, 11 bases remained unmatched. In DNA form, the CDR3 reads TGTGCCAGTAGCCTCCGCGGACAGGGCGGGACTGAAGCTTTCTTT. It is translated as CASSLRGQGGTEAFF.

The chain joins TRBV18 to TRBJ1-1, with 7 bases matching TRBD1. The germline CDR1 and CDR2 sequences are KGHSH and LQKENI. V gave up 3 bases and J gave up 0 bases; unmatched junction bases: 10. The CDR3 spans 17 residues. The CDR3 reads CASSPRDSAELNTEAFF. The CDR3 nucleotides read TGTGCCAGCTCACCCCGGGACAGCGCAGAATTGAACACTGAAGCTTTCTTT.

V gene TRBV7-9 combines with J gene TRBJ2-1; tentative D call: TRBD2 (6 bases). This CDR3 is 18 amino acids long. CDR1 is SEHNR and CDR2 is FQNEAQ in the germline V gene (reference sequence). V lost 5 bases and J 0 bases, leaving 20 bases between the germline ends. The chain's CDR3 is CASSLPAHLASSYNEQFF. The CDR3 DNA is TGTGCCAGCAGCCTCCCCGCCCATCTAGCGAGCTCCTACAATGAGCAGTTCTTC.

This chain connects TRBV9 to TRBJ2-5; 8 positions agree with TRBD1. V trimming: 4 bases; J trimming: 4 bases; junction bases outside the gene matches: 15. Germline-derived CDR1 and CDR2 are SGDLS and YYNGEE. The CDR3 contains 17 residues. This CDR3 reads CASSPSRARDRSETQYF. The CDR3 DNA sequence: TGTGCCAGCAGCCCCAGTAGAGCCCGGGACAGGTCAGAGACCCAGTACTTC.

The J gene is TRBJ2-7, the V gene TRBV15, with TRBD1 matching over 8 bases. The CDR3 loop spans 15 amino acids. Germline CDR1 LNHNV, CDR2 YYDKDF (reference sequence). Unmatched junction bases numbered 7, after V lost 4 bases and J lost 2 bases. CDR3 region: CATSKAGTGAYEQYF. In DNA form, the CDR3 reads TGTGCCACCAGCAAAGCCGGGACAGGAGCCTACGAGCAGTACTTC. Drawing the rest from reference TRBV15 and TRBJ2-7, the complete variable domain is DAMVIQNPRYQVTQFGKPVTLSCSQTLNHNVMYWYQQKSSQAPKLLFHYYDKDFNNEADTPDNFQSRRPNTSFCFLDIRSPGLGDTAMYLCATSKAGTGAYEQYFGPGTRLTVT.

The chain joins TRBV7-9 to TRBJ2-1, with a weak D call TRBD2 (6 bases). This CDR3 contains 15 residues. V gave up 5 bases and J gave up 3 bases, with 14 bases separating them. The germline gives CDR1 SEHNR, CDR2 FQNEAQ (reference sequence). The CDR3: CASSPGTWDYNEQFF. As DNA, the CDR3 is TGTGCCAGCAGCCCCGGGACTTGGGACTACAATGAGCAGTTCTTC.

This clone was counted a single time. The V and J genes are TRBV7-2 and TRBJ2-7; perhaps TRBD2 as D (7 bases). Germline V gene sequence: CDR1 SGHTA, CDR2 FQGNSA. Trimming removed 1 base at V and 0 bases at J, with 13 bases between. This CDR3 has 16 residues. Written as DNA, the CDR3 is TGTGCCAGCAGCTTAGGGGGGGGCCGGAGCTCCTACGAGCAGTACTTC. Translated: CASSLGGGRSSYEQYF. The full variable domain, rest sourced from reference TRBV7-2 and TRBJ2-7, is GAGVSQSPSNKVTEKGKDVELRCDPISGHTALYWYRQSLGQGLEFLIYFQGNSAPDKSGLPSDRFSAERTGGSVSTLTIQRTQQEDSAVYLCASSLGGGRSSYEQYFGPGTRLTVT.

The V call is TRBV28, the J call TRBJ1-1; D might be TRBD1 (6 bases). The CDR3 totals 15 residues. V was shortened by 6 bases and J by 1 base, with 15 bases between the two germline ends. From germline, CDR1 is MDHEN and CDR2 SYDVKM. The CDR3 reads CASRAATGSNTEAFF. The CDR3 DNA follows: TGTGCCAGCAGGGCCGCGACAGGTTCGAACACTGAAGCTTTCTTT. Full variable domain (remainder filled in from reference TRBV28 and TRBJ1-1): DVKVTQSSRYLVKRTGEKVFLECVQDMDHENMFWYRQDPGLGLRLIYFSYDVKMKEKGDIPEGYSVSREKKERFSLILESASTNQTSMYLCASRAATGSNTEAFFGQGTRLTVV.

The V gene is TRBV27, the J gene TRBJ2-6, with TRBD1 matching over 7 bases. V lost 7 bases to trimming and J lost 4 bases; unmatched junction nucleotides: 16. This CDR3 is 18 amino acids long. Germline CDR1 MNHEY, CDR2 SMNVEV (reference sequence). The CDR3 here is CASKIGQVRRRGANVLTF. CDR3 sequence (DNA): TGTGCCAGCAAGATAGGACAGGTTAGGCGCCGGGGGGCCAACGTCCTGACTTTC.

This clone was seen a single time. The chain uses TRBV5-6 and TRBJ2-3, with D perhaps matching TRBD1 (5 bases). The germline gives CDR1 SGHDT, CDR2 YYEEEE. With 2 bases removed from V and 5 bases from J, the gap between germline ends came to 21 bases. This CDR3 is 17 amino acids long. The CDR3 here is CASSFPATEPRGDTQYF. In DNA, the CDR3 is TGTGCCAGCAGCTTCCCAGCGACAGAACCTCGAGGAGATACGCAGTATTTT.

The CDR3 region has the DNA TGTGCCAGCAGCAAAGATGGGACTAGCGGGATGAGTGAGCAGTTCTTC. It encodes CASSKDGTSGMSEQFF. This chain links TRBV21-1 with TRBJ2-1; the table gives TRBD2 as D, unverified against the DNA. TRBV21-1 is classified as a pseudogene. There are 16 residues in the CDR3.

A single count supports this clone. Here the CDR3 DNA reads TGTGCCAGCAGCTCCTCGTTGGGGGGTTTCAATCAGCCCCAGCATTTT. Protein: CASSSSLGGFNQPQHF. The chain couples TRBV28 to TRBJ1-5, with D maybe TRBD1 (5 bases). With 6 bases removed from V and 3 bases from J, the gap between germline ends came to 18 bases. Germline CDR1 and CDR2: MDHEN and SYDVKM. The CDR3 consists of 16 residues.

The chain combines TRBV27 with TRBJ1-2; D is perhaps TRBD1 (6 bases). The germline gives CDR1 MNHEY, CDR2 SMNVEV (reference sequence). The CDR3 is 14 amino acids. Deletions cut 5 bases from V and 2 bases from J, with 12 bases between. DNA of the CDR3: TGTGCCAGCAGTCCAAGACAGGAAAACTATGGCTACACCTTC. It specifies CASSPRQENYGYTF.

The genes are TRBV5-1 and TRBJ2-7; D possibly corresponds to TRBD2 (6 bases). CDR3 length: 15 residues. Trimming took off 7 bases at V and 5 bases at J, with 22 bases between the two ends. Germline V gene data show CDR1 as SGHRS and CDR2 as YFSETQ. DNA for the CDR3: TGCGCCAGCTCTAACGGTATGGGAGGTCCCAACGAGCAGTACTTC. It specifies CASSNGMGGPNEQYF.

A few counts support this clone. J is TRBJ1-3 and V is TRBV7-8, with a possible D match to TRBD1 (6 bases). Per germline, CDR1 SGHVS and CDR2 FQNEAQ. CDR3 size: 19 residues. V gave up 2 bases and J gave up 0 bases, with 20 bases separating them. CDR3 residues: CASSLFGGGASPSGNTIYF. The CDR3 DNA reads TGTGCCAGCAGCTTATTCGGCGGGGGCGCATCGCCCTCTGGAAACACCATATATTTT.

The chain recombines TRBV20-1 with TRBJ2-1; D perhaps matches TRBD2 (5 bases). The V gene's germline CDR1 is DFQATT and CDR2 SNEGSKA (reference sequence). V lost 3 bases and J 8 bases, leaving 17 bases between the germline ends. CDR3 length equals 14 residues. The CDR3 spells CSASTLWEKDEQFF. CDR3 sequence (DNA): TGCAGTGCTAGTACTTTGTGGGAGAAGGATGAGCAGTTCTTC.

J is TRBJ2-3 and V is TRBV3-1 (or the pseudogene TRBV3-2); D uncertain. The CDR3 runs 15 residues. The germline V and J ends were trimmed by 3 bases and 2 bases, with 12 bases remaining between them. The germline CDR1 and CDR2 sequences are LGHDT and YNNKEL (reference sequence). This chain's CDR3 is CASSHLGDTTDTQYF. The CDR3 DNA sequence: TGTGCCAGCAGCCATCTTGGAGATACCACAGATACGCAGTATTTT.

The rearrangement uses TRBV27 and TRBJ1-1, with a tentative D call TRBD1 (6 bases). CDR1 and CDR2 (germline): MNHEY, SMNVEV (reference sequence). The V end was cut by 5 bases, the J end by 7 bases, with 11 bases between. There are 12 residues in the CDR3. The DNA for the CDR3 is TGTGCCAGCAGTAAACAGGGAAATGAAGCTTTCTTT. This translates into CASSKQGNEAFF.

The chain combines TRBV27 with TRBJ2-1; 8 nucleotides match TRBD2. This CDR3 comprises 14 residues. From germline, CDR1 is MNHEY and CDR2 SMNVEV (reference sequence). The ends lost 5 bases at V and 4 bases at J; junction bases unmatched: 4. CDR3 in DNA: TGTGCCAGCAGTATAGGACTAGCTTACAATGAGCAGTTCTTC. This translates into CASSIGLAYNEQFF.

Turning to this clone: Different DNA sequences within this sample yield the same CDR3. The genes are TRBV3-1 (or the pseudogene TRBV3-2) and TRBJ2-7; TRBD2 agrees at 14 bases. The CDR3 totals 14 residues. Germline values: CDR1 LGHDT, CDR2 YNNKEL (reference sequence). V was clipped by 4 bases and J by 4 bases; unmatched bases: 0. The CDR3 loop reads CASSRTSGRYEQYF. The CDR3 DNA sequence: TGTGCCAGCAGCCGGACTAGCGGGAGGTACGAGCAGTACTTC.

The gene calls are TRBV7-6 and TRBJ1-2, with 7 bases that match TRBD1. V shed 1 base and J 7 bases; nucleotides not matched to a gene: 9. The CDR3 covers 15 residues. The V gene's germline CDR1 is SGHVS and CDR2 FNYEAQ. The CDR3 bases are TGTGCCAGCAGCTTAGAAGGGGGCGAAAGGGGTGGCTACACCTTC. Protein sequence: CASSLEGGERGGYTF.

The chain couples TRBV11-2 to TRBJ1-4; TRBD1 might be the D (6 bases). Germline V gene data show CDR1 as SGHAT and CDR2 as FQNNGV. This CDR3 comprises 16 residues. Trimming took off 5 bases at V and 7 bases at J, with 20 bases between the two ends. CDR3 protein: CASSLSGAANFEKLFF. In DNA, the CDR3 is TGTGCCAGCAGCCTCTCAGGGGCAGCGAATTTTGAAAAACTGTTTTTT.

This sequence joins TRBV7-6 and TRBJ1-5, with D possibly matching TRBD1 (6 bases). The CDR3 is made up of 15 amino acids. Trimming shortened V by 1 base and J by 0 bases, and 7 bases separated the two germline ends. In germline, CDR1 is SGHVS, CDR2 FNYEAQ. CDR3 protein: CASSLGDNSNQPQHF. DNA for the CDR3: TGTGCCAGCAGCTTAGGGGACAATAGCAATCAGCCCCAGCATTTT.

This chain connects TRBV28 to TRBJ2-7, with 11 bases identical to TRBD2. The CDR3 has 16 residues. CDR1 is MDHEN and CDR2 is SYDVKM in the germline V gene. V lost 5 bases to trimming and J lost 2 bases; unmatched junction nucleotides: 8. The chain's CDR3 is CASSTGTSGTTYEQYF. In nucleotides, the CDR3 is TGTGCCAGCAGTACCGGGACTAGCGGTACTACCTACGAGCAGTACTTC.